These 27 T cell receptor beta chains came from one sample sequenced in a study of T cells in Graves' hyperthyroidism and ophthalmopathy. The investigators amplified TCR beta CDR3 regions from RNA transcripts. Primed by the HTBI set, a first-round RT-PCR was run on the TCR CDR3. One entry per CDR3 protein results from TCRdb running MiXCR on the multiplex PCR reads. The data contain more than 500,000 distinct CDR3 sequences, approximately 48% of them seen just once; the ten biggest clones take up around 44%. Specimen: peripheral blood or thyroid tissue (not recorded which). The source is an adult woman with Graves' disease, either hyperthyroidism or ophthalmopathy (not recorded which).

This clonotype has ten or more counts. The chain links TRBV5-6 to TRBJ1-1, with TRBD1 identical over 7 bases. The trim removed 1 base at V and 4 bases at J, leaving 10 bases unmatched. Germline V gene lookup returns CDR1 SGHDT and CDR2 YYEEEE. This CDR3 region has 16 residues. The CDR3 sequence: CASSLFPGGDGTEAFF. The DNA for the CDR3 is TGTGCCAGCAGCTTGTTTCCAGGGGGTGATGGCACTGAAGCTTTCTTT.

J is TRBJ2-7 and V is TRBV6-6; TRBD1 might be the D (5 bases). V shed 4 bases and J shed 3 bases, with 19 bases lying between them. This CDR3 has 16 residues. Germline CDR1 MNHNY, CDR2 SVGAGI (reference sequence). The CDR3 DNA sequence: TGTGCCAGCAGTTCCAGGAGCGCAGGGAAACACTACGAGCAGTACTTC. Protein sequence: CASSSRSAGKHYEQYF.

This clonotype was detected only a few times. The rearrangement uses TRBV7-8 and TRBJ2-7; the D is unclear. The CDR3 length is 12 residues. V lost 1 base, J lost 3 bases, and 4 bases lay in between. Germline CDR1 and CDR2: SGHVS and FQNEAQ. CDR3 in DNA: TGTGCCAGCAGCTTAGTCTTCTACGAGCAGTACTTC. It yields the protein CASSLVFYEQYF.

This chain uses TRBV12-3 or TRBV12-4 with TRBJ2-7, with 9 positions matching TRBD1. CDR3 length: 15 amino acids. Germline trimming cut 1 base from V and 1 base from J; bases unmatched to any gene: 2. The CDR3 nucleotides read TGTGCCAGCAGTTTAGAAGGGACAGGGTCCTACGAGCAGTACTTC. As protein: CASSLEGTGSYEQYF.

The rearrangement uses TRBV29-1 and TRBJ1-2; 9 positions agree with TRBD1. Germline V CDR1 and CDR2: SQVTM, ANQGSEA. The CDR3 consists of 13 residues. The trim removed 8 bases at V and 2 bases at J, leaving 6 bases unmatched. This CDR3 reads CSTPGQGNYGYTF. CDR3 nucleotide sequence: TGCAGCACGCCGGGACAGGGAAACTATGGCTACACCTTC. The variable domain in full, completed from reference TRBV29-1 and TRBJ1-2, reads SAVISQKPSRDICQRGTSLTIQCQVDSQVTMMFWYRQQPGQSLTLIATANQGSEATYESGFVIDKFPISRPNLTFSTLTVSNMSPEDSSIYLCSTPGQGNYGYTFGSGTRLTVV.

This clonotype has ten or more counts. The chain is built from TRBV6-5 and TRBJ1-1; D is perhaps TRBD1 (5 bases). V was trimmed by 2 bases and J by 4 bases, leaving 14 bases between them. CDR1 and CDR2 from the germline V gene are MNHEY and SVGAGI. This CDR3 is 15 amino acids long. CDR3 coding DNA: TGTGCCAGCAGTTACACCCCAGGGTCGGGCACTGAAGCTTTCTTT. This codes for CASSYTPGSGTEAFF.

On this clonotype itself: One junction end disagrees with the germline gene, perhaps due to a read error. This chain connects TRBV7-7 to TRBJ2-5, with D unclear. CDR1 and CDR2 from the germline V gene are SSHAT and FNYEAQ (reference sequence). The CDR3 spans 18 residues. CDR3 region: CASSLAASSTGLRETQYF. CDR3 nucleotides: TGTGCTAGCAGCTTAGCCGCCAGTAGTACCGGGCTGAGGGAGACCCAGTACTTC.

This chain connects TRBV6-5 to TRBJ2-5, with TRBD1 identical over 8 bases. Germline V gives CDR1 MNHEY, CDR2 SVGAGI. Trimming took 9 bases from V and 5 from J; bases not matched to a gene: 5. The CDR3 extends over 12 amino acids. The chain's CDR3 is CASCRTGETQYF. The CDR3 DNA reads TGTGCCAGTTGCCGGACAGGGGAGACCCAGTACTTC.

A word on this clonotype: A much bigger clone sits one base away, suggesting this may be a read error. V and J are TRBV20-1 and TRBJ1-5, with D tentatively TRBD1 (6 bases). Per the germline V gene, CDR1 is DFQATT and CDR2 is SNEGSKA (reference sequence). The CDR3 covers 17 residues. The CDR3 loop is CSAGDRQVFSSNQPQHF. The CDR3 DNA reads TGCAGTGCTGGAGATCGACAGGTATTCAGTAGCAATCAGCCCCAGCATTTT.

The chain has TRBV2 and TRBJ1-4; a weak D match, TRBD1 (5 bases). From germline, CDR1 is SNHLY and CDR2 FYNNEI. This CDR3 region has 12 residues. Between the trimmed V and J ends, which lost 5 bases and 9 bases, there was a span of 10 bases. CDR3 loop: CASSTPGKKLFF. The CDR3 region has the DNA TGTGCCAGCAGTACCCCAGGGAAAAAACTGTTTTTT.

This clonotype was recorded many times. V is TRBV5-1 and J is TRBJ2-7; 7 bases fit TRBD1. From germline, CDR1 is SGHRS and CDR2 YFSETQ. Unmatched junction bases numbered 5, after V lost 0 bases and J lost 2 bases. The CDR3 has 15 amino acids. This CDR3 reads CASSLDRTGPYEQYF. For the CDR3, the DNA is TGCGCCAGCAGCTTGGATCGGACAGGTCCCTACGAGCAGTACTTC.

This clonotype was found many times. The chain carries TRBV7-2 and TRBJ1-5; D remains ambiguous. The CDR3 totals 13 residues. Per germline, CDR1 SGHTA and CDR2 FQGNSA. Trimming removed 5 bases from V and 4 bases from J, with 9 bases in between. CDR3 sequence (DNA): TGTGCCAGCAGCCCCCACAGAAATCAGCCCCAGCATTTT. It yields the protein CASSPHRNQPQHF.

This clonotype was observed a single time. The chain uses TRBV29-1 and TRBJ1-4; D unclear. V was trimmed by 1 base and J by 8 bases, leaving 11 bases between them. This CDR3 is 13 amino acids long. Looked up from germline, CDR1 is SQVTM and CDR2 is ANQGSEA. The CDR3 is CSVEVVGPEKLFF. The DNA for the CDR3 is TGCAGCGTTGAAGTCGTAGGGCCCGAAAAACTGTTTTTT.

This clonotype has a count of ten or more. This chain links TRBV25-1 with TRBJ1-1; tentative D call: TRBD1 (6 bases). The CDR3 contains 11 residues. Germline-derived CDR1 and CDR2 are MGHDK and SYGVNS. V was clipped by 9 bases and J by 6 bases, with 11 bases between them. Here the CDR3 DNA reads TGTGCCAGTCAGGGGTACGCTGAAGCTTTCTTT. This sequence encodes CASQGYAEAFF. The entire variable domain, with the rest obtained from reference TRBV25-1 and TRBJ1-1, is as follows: EADIYQTPRYLVIGTGKKITLECSQTMGHDKMYWYQQDPGMELHLIHYSYGVNSTEKGDLSSESTVSRIRTEHFPLTLESARPSHTSQYLCASQGYAEAFFGQGTRLTVV.

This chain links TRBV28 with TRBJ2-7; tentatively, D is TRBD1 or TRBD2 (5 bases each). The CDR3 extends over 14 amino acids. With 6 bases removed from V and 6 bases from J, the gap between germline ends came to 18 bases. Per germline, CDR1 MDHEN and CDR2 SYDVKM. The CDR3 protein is CASSLSQRGAEQYF. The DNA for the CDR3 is TGTGCCAGCAGCCTATCTCAGCGAGGGGCCGAGCAGTACTTC.

CDR3 sequence reads: CSADPYRGSGEQYF. DNA for the CDR3: TGCAGTGCTGATCCTTACAGGGGTTCGGGCGAGCAGTACTTC. J is TRBJ2-7 and V is TRBV20-1; 7 bases agree with TRBD1. This CDR3 is built from 14 residues. Germline lookup yields CDR1 DFQATT and CDR2 SNEGSKA (reference sequence). With V trimmed by 5 bases and J by 6 bases, 13 bases remained unmatched.

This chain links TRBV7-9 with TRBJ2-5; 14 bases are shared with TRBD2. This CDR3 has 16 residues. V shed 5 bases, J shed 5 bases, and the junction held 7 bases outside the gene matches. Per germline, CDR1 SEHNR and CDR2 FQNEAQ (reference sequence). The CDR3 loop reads CASSLTSGRAGETQYF. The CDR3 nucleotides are TGTGCCAGCAGCCTGACTAGCGGGAGGGCTGGTGAGACCCAGTACTTC. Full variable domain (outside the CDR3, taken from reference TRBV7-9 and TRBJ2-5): DTGVSQNPRHKITKRGQNVTFRCDPISEHNRLYWYRQTLGQGPEFLTYFQNEAQLEKSRLLSDRFSAERPKGSFSTLEIQRTEQGDSAMYLCASSLTSGRAGETQYFGPGTRLLVL.

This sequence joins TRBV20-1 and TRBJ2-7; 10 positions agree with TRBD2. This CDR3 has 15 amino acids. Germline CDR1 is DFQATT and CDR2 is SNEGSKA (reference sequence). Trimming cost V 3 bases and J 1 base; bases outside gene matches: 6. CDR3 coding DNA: TGCAGTGCTAGGATCCTAGCGGGAGCATCCTACGAGCAGTACTTC. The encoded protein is CSARILAGASYEQYF.

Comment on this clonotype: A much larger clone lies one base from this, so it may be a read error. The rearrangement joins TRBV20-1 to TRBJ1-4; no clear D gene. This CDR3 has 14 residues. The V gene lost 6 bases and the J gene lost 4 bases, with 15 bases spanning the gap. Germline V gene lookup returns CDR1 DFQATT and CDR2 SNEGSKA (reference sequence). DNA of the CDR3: TGCAGTGCCCGGATTTTGGCAATTAATGAAAAACTGTTTTTT. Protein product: CSARILAINEKLFF.

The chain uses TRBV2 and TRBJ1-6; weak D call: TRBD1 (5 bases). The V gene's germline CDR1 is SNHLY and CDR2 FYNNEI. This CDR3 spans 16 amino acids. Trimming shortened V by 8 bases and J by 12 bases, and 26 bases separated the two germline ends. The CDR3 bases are TGTGCCAGCGTGGGGAGGCTATACCTGCAGGGTTTACCCCTCCACTTT. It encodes CASVGRLYLQGLPLHF.

The CDR3 bases are TGTGCCAGTAGTAGCGGCGGCGGGAGGCGTTCCTACGAGCAGTACTTC. It is translated as CASSSGGGRRSYEQYF. V gene TRBV19 combines with J gene TRBJ2-7, with TRBD2 matching 8 bases. V shed 4 bases and J 1 base; nucleotides not matched to a gene: 9. Germline-derived CDR1 and CDR2 are LNHDA and SQIVND (reference sequence). CDR3 size: 16 residues.

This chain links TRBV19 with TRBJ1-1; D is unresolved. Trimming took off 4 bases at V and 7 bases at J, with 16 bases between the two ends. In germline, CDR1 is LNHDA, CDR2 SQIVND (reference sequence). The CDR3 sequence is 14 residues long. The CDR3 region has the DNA TGTGCCAGTAGTAATCTGGGGATGTTGGGTGAAGCTTTCTTT. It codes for CASSNLGMLGEAFF.

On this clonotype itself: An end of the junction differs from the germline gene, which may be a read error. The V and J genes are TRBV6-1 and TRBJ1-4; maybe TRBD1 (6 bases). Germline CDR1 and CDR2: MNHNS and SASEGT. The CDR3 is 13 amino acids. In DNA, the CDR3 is TGTGCCAGCGGGGGGGACACCAATGAAGAACTGTTTTTT. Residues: CASGGDTNEELFF.

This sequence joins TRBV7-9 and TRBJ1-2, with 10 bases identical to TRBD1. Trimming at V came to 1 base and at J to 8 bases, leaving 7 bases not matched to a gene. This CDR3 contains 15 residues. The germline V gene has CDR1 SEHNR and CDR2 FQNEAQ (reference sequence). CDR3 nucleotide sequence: TGTGCCAGCAGCTTAGAGACAGGGGGCCTTAGGGGCTACACCTTC. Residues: CASSLETGGLRGYTF.

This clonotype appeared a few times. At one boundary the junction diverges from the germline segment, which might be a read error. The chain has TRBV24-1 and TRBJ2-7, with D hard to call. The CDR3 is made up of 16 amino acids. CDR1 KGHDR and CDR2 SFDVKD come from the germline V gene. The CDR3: CASSYGFPPLRYEQYF. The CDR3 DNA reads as TGTGCCAGCAGTTACGGGTTTCCTCCCCTTCGGTACGAGCAGTACTTC.

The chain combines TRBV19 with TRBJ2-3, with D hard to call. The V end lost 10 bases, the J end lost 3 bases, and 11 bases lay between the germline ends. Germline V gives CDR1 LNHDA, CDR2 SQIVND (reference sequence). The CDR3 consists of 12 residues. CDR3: CAIQSITDTQYF. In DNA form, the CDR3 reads TGTGCCATCCAAAGTATTACAGATACGCAGTATTTT.

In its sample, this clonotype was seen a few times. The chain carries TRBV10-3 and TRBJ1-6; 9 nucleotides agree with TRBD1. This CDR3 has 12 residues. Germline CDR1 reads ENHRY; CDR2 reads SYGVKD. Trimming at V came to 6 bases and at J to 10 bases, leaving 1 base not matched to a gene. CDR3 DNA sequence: TGTGCCATCAGGGACAGGGGCTCACCCCTCCACTTT. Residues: CAIRDRGSPLHF.